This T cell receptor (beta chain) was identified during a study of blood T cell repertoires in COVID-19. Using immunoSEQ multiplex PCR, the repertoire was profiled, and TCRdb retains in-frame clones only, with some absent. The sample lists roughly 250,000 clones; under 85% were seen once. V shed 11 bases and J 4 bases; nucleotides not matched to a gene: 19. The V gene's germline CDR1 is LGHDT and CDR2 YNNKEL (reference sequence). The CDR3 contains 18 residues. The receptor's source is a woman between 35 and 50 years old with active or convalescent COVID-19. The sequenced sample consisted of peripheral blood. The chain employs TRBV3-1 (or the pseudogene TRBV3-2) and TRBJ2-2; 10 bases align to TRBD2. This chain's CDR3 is CAPSQWRSGGGLTGELFF. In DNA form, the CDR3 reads TGTGCCCCCAGCCAATGGCGCAGCGGGGGGGGTCTCACCGGGGAGCTGTTTTTT.